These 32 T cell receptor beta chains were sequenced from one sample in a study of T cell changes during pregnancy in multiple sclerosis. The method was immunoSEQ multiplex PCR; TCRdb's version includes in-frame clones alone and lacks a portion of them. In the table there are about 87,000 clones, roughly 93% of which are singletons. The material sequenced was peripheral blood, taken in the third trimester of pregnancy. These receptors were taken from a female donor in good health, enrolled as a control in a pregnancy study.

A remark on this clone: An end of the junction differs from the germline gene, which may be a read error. CDR3 region: CASTETGGWLVF. DNA of the CDR3: TGTGCCAGCACTGAGACAGGGGGCTGGCTGGTTTTT. V usage is TRBV2 and J usage is TRBJ1-4; 10 bases match TRBD1. The CDR3 has 12 residues. Germline lookup yields CDR1 SNHLY and CDR2 FYNNEI.

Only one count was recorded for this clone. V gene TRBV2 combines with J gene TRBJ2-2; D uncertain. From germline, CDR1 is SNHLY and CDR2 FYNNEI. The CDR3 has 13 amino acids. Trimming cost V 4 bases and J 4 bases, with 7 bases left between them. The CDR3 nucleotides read TGTGCCAGCAGTGCAATGTTCACCGGGGAGCTGTTTTTT. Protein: CASSAMFTGELFF.

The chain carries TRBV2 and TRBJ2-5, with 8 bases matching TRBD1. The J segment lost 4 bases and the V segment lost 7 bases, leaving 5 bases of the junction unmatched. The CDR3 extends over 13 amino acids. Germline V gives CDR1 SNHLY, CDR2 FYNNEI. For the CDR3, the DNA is TGTGCCAGCATCCCCAGGGGGCGAGAGACCCAGTACTTC. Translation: CASIPRGRETQYF.

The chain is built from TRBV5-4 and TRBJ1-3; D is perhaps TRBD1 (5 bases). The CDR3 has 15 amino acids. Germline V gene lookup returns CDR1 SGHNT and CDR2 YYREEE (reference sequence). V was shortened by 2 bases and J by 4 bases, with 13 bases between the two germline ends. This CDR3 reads CASSLGDYTGNTIYF. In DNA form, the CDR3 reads TGTGCCAGCAGCTTAGGGGATTATACCGGAAACACCATATATTTT.

CDR3 sequence: CASRLGTGETQYF. The CDR3 bases are TGTGCCAGCAGGCTTGGGACAGGGGAGACCCAGTACTTC. The chain joins TRBV2 to TRBJ2-5, with 9 bases fitting TRBD1. Germline V gene lookup returns CDR1 SNHLY and CDR2 FYNNEI. J lost 5 bases, V lost 6 bases, and 4 bases had no gene match. CDR3 length: 13 amino acids.

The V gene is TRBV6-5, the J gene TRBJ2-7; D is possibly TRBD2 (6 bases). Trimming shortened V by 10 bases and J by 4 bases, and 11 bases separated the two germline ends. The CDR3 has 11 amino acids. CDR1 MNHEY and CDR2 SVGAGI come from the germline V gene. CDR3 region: CATRRDYEQYF. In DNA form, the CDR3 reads TGTGCCACCAGGCGGGATTACGAGCAGTACTTC.

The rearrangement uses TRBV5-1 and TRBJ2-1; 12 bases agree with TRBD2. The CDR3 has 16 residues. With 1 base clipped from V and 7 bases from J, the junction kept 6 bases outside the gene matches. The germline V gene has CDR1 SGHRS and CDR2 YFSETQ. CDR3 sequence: CASSLILAGGGNEQFF. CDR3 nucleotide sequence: TGCGCCAGCAGCTTGATCCTAGCGGGAGGGGGGAATGAGCAGTTCTTC.

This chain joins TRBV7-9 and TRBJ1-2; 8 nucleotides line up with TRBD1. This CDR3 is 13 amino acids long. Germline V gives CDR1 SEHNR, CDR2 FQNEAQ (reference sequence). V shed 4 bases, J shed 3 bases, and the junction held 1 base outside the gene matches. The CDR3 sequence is CASSSDRDYGYTF. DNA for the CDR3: TGTGCCAGCAGCTCGGACAGGGACTATGGCTACACCTTC.

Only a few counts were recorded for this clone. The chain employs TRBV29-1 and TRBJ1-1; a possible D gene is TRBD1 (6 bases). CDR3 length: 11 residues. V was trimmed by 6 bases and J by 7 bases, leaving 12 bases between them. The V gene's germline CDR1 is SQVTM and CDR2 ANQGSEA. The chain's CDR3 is CSVRGWNEAFF. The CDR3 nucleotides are TGCAGCGTGAGGGGGTGGAATGAAGCTTTCTTT.

CDR3 sequence: CASSTQGEKLFF. CDR3 bases: TGTGCCAGCAGTACTCAGGGGGAAAAACTGTTTTTT. V gene TRBV2 combines with J gene TRBJ1-4; D may be TRBD1 (6 bases). Trimming left V 5 bases short and J 8 bases short, with 9 bases between. CDR1 is SNHLY and CDR2 is FYNNEI in the germline V gene. CDR3 length equals 12 residues.

The DNA of the CDR3 is TGTGCCAGCAGTTTGCGGGTATCCTACGAGCAGTACTTC. Translated, it gives CASSLRVSYEQYF. The rearrangement uses TRBV28 and TRBJ2-7, with D possibly TRBD2 on 5 matching bases. Germline loops: CDR1 MDHEN, CDR2 SYDVKM. The CDR3 spans 13 residues. Trimming pared 3 bases from V and 1 base from J, leaving 7 bases between.

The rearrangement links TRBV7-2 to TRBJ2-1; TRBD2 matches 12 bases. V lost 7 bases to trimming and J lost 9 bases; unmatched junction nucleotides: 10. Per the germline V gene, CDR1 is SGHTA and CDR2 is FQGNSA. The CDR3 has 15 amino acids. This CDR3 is CASIATSGRGVEQFF. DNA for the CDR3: TGTGCCAGCATCGCGACTAGCGGGAGAGGAGTTGAGCAGTTCTTC. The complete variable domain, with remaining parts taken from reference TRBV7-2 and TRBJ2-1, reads GAGVSQSPSNKVTEKGKDVELRCDPISGHTALYWYRQSLGQGLEFLIYFQGNSAPDKSGLPSDRFSAERTGGSVSTLTIQRTQQEDSAVYLCASIATSGRGVEQFFGPGTRLTVL.

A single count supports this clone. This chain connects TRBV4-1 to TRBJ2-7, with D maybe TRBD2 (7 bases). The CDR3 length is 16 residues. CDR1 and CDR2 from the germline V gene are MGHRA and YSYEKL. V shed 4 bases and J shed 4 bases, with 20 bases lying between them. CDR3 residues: CASSPEGGTPLYEQYF. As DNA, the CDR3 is TGCGCCAGCAGCCCGGAGGGGGGGACACCTTTATACGAGCAGTACTTC.

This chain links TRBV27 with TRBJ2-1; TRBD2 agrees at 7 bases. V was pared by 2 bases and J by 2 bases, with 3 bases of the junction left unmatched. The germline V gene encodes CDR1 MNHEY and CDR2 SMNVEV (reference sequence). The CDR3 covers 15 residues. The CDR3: CASSLASGAYNEQFF. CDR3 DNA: TGTGCCAGCAGTTTAGCGAGCGGGGCCTACAATGAGCAGTTCTTC.

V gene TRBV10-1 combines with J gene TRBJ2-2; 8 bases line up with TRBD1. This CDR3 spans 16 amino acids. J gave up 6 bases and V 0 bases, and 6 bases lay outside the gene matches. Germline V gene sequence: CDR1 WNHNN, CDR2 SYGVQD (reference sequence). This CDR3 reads CASSESGQGTAGELFF. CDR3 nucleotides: TGCGCCAGCAGTGAGTCTGGACAGGGAACCGCCGGGGAGCTGTTTTTT.

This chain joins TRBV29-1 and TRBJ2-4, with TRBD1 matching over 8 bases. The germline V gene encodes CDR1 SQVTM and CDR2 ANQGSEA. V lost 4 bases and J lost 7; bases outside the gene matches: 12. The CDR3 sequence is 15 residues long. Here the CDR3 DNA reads TGCAGCGTTGGCGAAAATAAGGACAGGGCTAACATTCAGTACTTC. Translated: CSVGENKDRANIQYF.

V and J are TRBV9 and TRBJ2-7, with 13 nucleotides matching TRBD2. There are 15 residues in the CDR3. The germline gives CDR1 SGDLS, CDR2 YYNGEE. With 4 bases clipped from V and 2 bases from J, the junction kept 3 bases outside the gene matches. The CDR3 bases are TGTGCCAGCAGCCGACTAGCGGGAGGTGCCTACGAGCAGTACTTC. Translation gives CASSRLAGGAYEQYF.

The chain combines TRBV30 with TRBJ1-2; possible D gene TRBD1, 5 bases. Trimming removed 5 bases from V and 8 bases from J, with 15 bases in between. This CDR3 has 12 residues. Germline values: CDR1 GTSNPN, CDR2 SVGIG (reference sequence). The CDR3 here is CAWDAGGGGYTF. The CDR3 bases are TGTGCCTGGGACGCCGGGGGTGGGGGCTACACCTTC.

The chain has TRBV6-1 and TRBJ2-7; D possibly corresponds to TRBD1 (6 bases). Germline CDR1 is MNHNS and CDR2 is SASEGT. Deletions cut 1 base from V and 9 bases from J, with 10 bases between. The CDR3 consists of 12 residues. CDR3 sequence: CASSEGQGGQYF. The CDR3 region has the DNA TGTGCCAGCAGTGAAGGGCAAGGGGGGCAGTACTTC.

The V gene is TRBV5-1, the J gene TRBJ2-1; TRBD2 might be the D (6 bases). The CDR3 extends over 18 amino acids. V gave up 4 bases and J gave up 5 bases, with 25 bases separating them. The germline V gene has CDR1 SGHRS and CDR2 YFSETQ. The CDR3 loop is CASSLEGLRYPAHNEQFF. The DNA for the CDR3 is TGCGCCAGCAGCCTAGAAGGACTACGGTACCCGGCCCACAATGAGCAGTTCTTC. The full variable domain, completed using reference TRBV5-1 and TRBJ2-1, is KAGVTQTPRYLIKTRGQQVTLSCSPISGHRSVSWYQQTPGQGLQFLFEYFSETQRNKGNFPGRFSGRQFSNSRSEMNVSTLELGDSALYLCASSLEGLRYPAHNEQFFGPGTRLTVL.

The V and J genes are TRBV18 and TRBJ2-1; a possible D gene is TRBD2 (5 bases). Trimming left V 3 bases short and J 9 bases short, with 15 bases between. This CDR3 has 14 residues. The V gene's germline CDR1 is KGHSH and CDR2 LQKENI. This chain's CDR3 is CASSPPGKSLEQFF. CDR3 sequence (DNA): TGTGCCAGCTCACCCCCCGGGAAGTCCCTTGAGCAGTTCTTC. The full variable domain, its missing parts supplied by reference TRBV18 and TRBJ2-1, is NAGVMQNPRHLVRRRGQEARLRCSPMKGHSHVYWYRQLPEEGLKFMVYLQKENIIDESGMPKERFSAEFPKEGPSILRIQQVVRGDSAAYFCASSPPGKSLEQFFGPGTRLTVL.

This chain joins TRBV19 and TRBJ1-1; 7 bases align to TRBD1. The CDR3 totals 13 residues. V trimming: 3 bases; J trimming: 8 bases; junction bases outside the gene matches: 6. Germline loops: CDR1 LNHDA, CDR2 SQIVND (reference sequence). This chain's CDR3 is CASSIVVGGEAFF. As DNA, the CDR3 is TGTGCCAGTAGTATCGTAGTAGGGGGCGAAGCTTTCTTT.

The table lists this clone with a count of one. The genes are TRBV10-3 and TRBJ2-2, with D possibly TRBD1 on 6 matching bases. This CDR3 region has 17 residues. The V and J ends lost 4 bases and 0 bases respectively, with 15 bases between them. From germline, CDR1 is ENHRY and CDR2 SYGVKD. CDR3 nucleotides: TGTGCCATCAGTGGACCAAGGACAGAAGCGAACACCGGGGAGCTGTTTTTT. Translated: CAISGPRTEANTGELFF.

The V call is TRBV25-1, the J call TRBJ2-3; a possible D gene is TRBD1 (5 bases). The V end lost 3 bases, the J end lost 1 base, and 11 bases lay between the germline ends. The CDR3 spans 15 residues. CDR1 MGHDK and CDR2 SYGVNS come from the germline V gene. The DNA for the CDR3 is TGTGCCAGCAGTGATTGGGGCAGGGGCACAGATACGCAGTATTTT. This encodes CASSDWGRGTDTQYF. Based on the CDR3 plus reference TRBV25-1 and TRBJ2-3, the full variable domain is EADIYQTPRYLVIGTGKKITLECSQTMGHDKMYWYQQDPGMELHLIHYSYGVNSTEKGDLSSESTVSRIRTEHFPLTLESARPSHTSQYLCASSDWGRGTDTQYFGPGTRLTVL.

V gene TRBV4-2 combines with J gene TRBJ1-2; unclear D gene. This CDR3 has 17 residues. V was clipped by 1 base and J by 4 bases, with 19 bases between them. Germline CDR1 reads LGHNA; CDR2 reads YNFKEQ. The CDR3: CASSQVAADWGAYGYTF. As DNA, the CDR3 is TGTGCCAGCAGCCAAGTGGCCGCGGACTGGGGAGCCTATGGCTACACCTTC.

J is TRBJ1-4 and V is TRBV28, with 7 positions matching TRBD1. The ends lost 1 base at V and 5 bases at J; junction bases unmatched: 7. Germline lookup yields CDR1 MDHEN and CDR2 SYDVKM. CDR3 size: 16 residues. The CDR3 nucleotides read TGTGCCAGCAGTTTATTTCCGGGACAGAGGAATGAAAAACTGTTTTTT. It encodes CASSLFPGQRNEKLFF.

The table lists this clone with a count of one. The chain's CDR3 is CASSLGTGDTDTQYF. For the CDR3, the DNA is TGCGCCAGCAGCTTGGGGACAGGGGACACAGATACGCAGTATTTT. The chain carries TRBV5-1 and TRBJ2-3; 9 bases are shared with TRBD1. The J segment lost 2 bases and the V segment lost 0 bases, leaving 1 base of the junction unmatched. The CDR3 is made up of 15 amino acids. Germline lookup yields CDR1 SGHRS and CDR2 YFSETQ.

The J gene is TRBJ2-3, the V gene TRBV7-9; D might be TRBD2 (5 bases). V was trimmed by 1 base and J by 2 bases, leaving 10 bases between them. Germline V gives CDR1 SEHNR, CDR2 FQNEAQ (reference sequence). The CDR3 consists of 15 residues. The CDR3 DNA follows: TGTGCCAGCAGCTTAGTCTCCGGGGTCACAGATACGCAGTATTTT. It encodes CASSLVSGVTDTQYF.

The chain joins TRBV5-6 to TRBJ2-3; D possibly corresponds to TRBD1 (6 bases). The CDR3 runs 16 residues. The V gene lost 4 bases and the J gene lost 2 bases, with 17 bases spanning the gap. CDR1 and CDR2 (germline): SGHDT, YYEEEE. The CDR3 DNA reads TGTGCCAGCAGCCGGACCGGGACATTCACCACAGATACGCAGTATTTT. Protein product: CASSRTGTFTTDTQYF.

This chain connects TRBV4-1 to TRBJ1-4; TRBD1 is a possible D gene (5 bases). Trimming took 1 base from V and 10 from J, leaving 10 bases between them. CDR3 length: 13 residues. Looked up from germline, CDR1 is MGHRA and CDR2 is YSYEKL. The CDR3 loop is CASSQGTPGKLFF. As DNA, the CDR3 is TGCGCCAGCAGCCAAGGGACACCAGGAAAACTGTTTTTT.

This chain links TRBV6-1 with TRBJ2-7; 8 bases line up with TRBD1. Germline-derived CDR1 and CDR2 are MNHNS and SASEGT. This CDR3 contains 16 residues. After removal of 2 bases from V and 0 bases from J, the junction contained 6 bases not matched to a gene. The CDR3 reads CASSETRTGSSYEQYF. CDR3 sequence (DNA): TGTGCCAGCAGTGAAACCAGGACAGGGAGCTCCTACGAGCAGTACTTC.

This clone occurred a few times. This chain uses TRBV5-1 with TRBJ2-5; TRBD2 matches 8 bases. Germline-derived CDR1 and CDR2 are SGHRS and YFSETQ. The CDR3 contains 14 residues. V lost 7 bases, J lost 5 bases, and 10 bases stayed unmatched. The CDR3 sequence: CASGHSGRKETQYF. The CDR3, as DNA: TGCGCCAGCGGACACAGCGGGAGAAAGGAGACCCAGTACTTC.